This entry describes one T cell receptor beta chain. Its antigen is undetermined. All patients were mismatch repair deficient, assessed by either PCR or immunohistochemistry. CDR3 length: 15 amino acids. Unmatched junction bases numbered 1, after V lost 0 bases and J lost 4 bases. CDR1 is LGHNA and CDR2 is YNFKEQ in the germline V gene. This sample stems from a study of PD-1 blockade in mismatch repair-deficient tumors. The overall study: Patients had about 13 mismatch repair-deficient cancer types and were previously treated and progressing.

Study results and caveats: Tumor-resident clones, often undetectable pretreatment in blood, expanded then contracted after pembrolizumab.

Sequencing was performed with immunoSEQ multiplex PCR; in TCRdb, only in-frame clones are kept and a portion is missing. The sample includes roughly 130,000 clones, roughly 86% of them seen just once. The chain carries TRBV4-2 and TRBJ2-2; the match to TRBD1 covers 8 bases. The sequenced sample was peripheral blood, obtained 70 to 72 weeks after starting pembrolizumab. This clonotype originated in an adult with mismatch repair-deficient cancer. For the CDR3, the DNA is TGTGCCAGCAGCCAAGAAGGGACAGGCACCGGGGAGCTGTTTTTT. It encodes CASSQEGTGTGELFF.